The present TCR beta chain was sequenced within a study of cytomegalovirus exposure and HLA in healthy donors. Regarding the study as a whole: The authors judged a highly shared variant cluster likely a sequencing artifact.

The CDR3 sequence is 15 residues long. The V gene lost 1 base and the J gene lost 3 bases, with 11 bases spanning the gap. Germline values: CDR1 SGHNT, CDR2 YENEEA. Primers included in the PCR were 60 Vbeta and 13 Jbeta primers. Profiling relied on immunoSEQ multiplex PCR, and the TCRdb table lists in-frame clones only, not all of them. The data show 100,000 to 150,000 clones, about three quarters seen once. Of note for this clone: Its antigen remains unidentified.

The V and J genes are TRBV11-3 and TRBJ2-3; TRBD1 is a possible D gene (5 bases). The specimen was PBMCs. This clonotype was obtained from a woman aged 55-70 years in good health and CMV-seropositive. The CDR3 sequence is CASSLGGLGTDTQYF. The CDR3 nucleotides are TGTGCCAGCAGCTTAGGGGGCTTGGGTACAGATACGCAGTATTTT.